A selection of T cell receptor beta chains follows, all from one sample in a study of blood T cell repertoires in COVID-19. TCRdb keeps only in-frame clones here, not all; method: immunoSEQ multiplex PCR. The table includes some 80,000 clones, 65% to 85% detected once. The sequenced material came from peripheral blood. The receptors here all came from a man over 45 with acute or convalescent COVID-19. The CDR3 runs from the conserved cysteine through the conserved F or W. A D gene is named only where the DNA matches it firmly. Only some rows state a clone size, as once, few, many or a class for expanded clones.

cdr3_nt	cdr3_aa	d_call	v_call	clone_size	j_call
TGTGCCAGCAGCCACGGGCAGGGGGGCACTGAAGCTTTCTTT	CASSHGQGGTEAFF	TRBD1	TRBV3-1/TRBV3-2	NA	TRBJ1-1
TGTGCCAGCAGCTCTACGCAGGCCGGAAAAGCTTTCTTT	CASSSTQAGKAFF	NA	TRBV7-8	few	TRBJ1-1
TGTGCCAGTAGTATCGCAGGGCCGCCCTACGAGCAGTACTTC	CASSIAGPPYEQYF	NA	TRBV19	NA	TRBJ2-7
TGTGCCAGCAGCCCCAGGGTTACGCAGTATTTT	CASSPRVTQYF	NA	TRBV7-8	once	TRBJ2-3
TGTGCCAGCAGTCGCGTGGCGGGGGCGAGGGCTGAAGCTTTCTTT	CASSRVAGARAEAFF	NA	TRBV6-6	NA	TRBJ1-1
TGTGCCAGCAGTCAGACAGGTGCCTATGGCTACACCTTC	CASSQTGAYGYTF	NA	TRBV6-5	NA	TRBJ1-2
TGTGCCAGCAGTTCCCTCGGGACAAAAAAAAACTATGGCTACACCTTC	CASSSLGTKKNYGYTF	NA	TRBV6-5	NA	TRBJ1-2
TGTGCCAGCTCACTTTTTAGGGGCGAGAACACTGAAGCTTTCTTT	CASSLFRGENTEAFF	NA	TRBV18	NA	TRBJ1-1
TGTGCCAGTAGTATCGGACAGGGTAACACCGGGGAGCTGTTTTTT	CASSIGQGNTGELFF	TRBD1	TRBV19	NA	TRBJ2-2
TGTGCCAGCTCAGGACAGACGAACACCGGGGAGCTGTTTTTT	CASSGQTNTGELFF	NA	TRBV18	NA	TRBJ2-2
TGTGCCAGCAGCCGTTCGACAGGAACTAATGAAAAACTGTTTTTT	CASSRSTGTNEKLFF	NA	TRBV7-9	NA	TRBJ1-4
TGTGCCAGCAGCCCACAGGGCGGTAATGAAAAACTGTTTTTT	CASSPQGGNEKLFF	NA	TRBV5-8	NA	TRBJ1-4
TGTGCCAGCAGCCCCTTGGGGGGACAGCCCCATGAAAAACTGTTTTTT	CASSPLGGQPHEKLFF	TRBD1	TRBV7-9	NA	TRBJ1-4
TGTGCCACCAGTGATGCCGGGAGTGGCACAGATACGCAGTATTTT	CATSDAGSGTDTQYF	NA	TRBV24-1	NA	TRBJ2-3
TGTGCCAGCTCTGGACAGGTCACTGAAGCTTTCTTT	CASSGQVTEAFF	TRBD1	TRBV6-5	NA	TRBJ1-1
TGCGCCAGCAGCCGACGGACCGCCACTAGCGGGAGGGCCAATGAGCAGTTCTTC	CASSRRTATSGRANEQFF	TRBD2	TRBV4-3	NA	TRBJ2-1
TGTGCCACCAGTGATTCCCTAGCGGGAGCACCAGATACGCAGTATTTT	CATSDSLAGAPDTQYF	TRBD2	TRBV24-1	NA	TRBJ2-3
TGCGCCAGCAGCAGTCAGCGGGGAGAGACCCAGTACTTC	CASSSQRGETQYF	TRBD2	TRBV4-1	NA	TRBJ2-5
TGTGCCAGCAGTCACGGACTAGCGGGAGAGGGCGAGCAGTACTTC	CASSHGLAGEGEQYF	TRBD2	TRBV9	NA	TRBJ2-7
TGTGCCAGCAGTGAGTCGGATAGCGGGAGTATAACCTACAATGAGCAGTTCTTC	CASSESDSGSITYNEQFF	TRBD2	TRBV6-1	NA	TRBJ2-1
TGTGCCAGCAGGGAGGCGCAACTGAACACCGGGGAGCTGTTTTTT	CASREAQLNTGELFF	NA	TRBV28	NA	TRBJ2-2
TGTGCCACCAGTGCAGAAGTGAACACTGAAGCTTTCTTT	CATSAEVNTEAFF	NA	TRBV24-1	NA	TRBJ1-1
TGTGCCAGTAAAGCCCAGGGCGGCGGCTACACCTTC	CASKAQGGGYTF	NA	TRBV19	NA	TRBJ1-2
TGTGCCAGCAGTTTCCGGACAGGGGGCCCGGACAATGAGCAGTTCTTC	CASSFRTGGPDNEQFF	TRBD1	TRBV6-5	NA	TRBJ2-1
TGTGCCAGCAGTTACTCGGGACAGCTTTCTGAAGCTTTCTTT	CASSYSGQLSEAFF	TRBD1	TRBV6-2/TRBV6-3	NA	TRBJ1-1
TGTGCCAGCAGCTTGGCTCTGAGTGGCTATGGCTACACCTTC	CASSLALSGYGYTF	NA	TRBV5-4	NA	TRBJ1-2
TGTGCCAGCAAAACTTCCTACAATGAGCAGTTCTTC	CASKTSYNEQFF	NA	TRBV28	once	TRBJ2-1
TGTGCCAGCAGTGACCTTGGCGGTACTGAAGCTTTCTTT	CASSDLGGTEAFF	NA	TRBV28	many	TRBJ1-1
TGTGCCAGCAGTGTTGCAGGGCTCACCGAGCAGTACTTC	CASSVAGLTEQYF	NA	TRBV2	NA	TRBJ2-7
TGTGCCAGCAGTTACGGGACAGGGTATCGCACTGAAGCTTTCTTT	CASSYGTGYRTEAFF	TRBD1	TRBV6-5	NA	TRBJ1-1
TGCACCAGCAGCCAAGGCGGACAGAGACTTGGGAATGAGCAGTTCTTC	CTSSQGGQRLGNEQFF	NA	TRBV1	few	TRBJ2-1
TGTGCCAGCAGCCAAGATTGGGCCAGGGCAAAAGCTAACTATGGCTACACCTTC	CASSQDWARAKANYGYTF	NA	TRBV3-1/TRBV3-2	NA	TRBJ1-2
TGTGCCAGCAGTGTATCCGGGTCCCTCTACGAGCAGTACTTC	CASSVSGSLYEQYF	NA	TRBV27	NA	TRBJ2-7
TGTGCCAGCCGGGACAGGGGTAGGGAGCAGTACTTC	CASRDRGREQYF	TRBD1	TRBV19	once	TRBJ2-7
TGTGCCAGCAGTGAAACCAGCGGGGGGCCGAGGACCCAGTACTTC	CASSETSGGPRTQYF	TRBD2	TRBV6-1	NA	TRBJ2-5
TGTGCCAGCTCGACTACTACAGGGAAGTTTGGTGAAGCTTTCTTT	CASSTTTGKFGEAFF	NA	TRBV18	medium-sized	TRBJ1-1
TGCGCCAGCAGCCAAGTCGGAGGGATCGCTGAAGCTTTCTTT	CASSQVGGIAEAFF	NA	TRBV4-1	once	TRBJ1-1
TGTGCCAGCAGCCCCCCGGACAGGATGAACACTGAAGCTTTCTTT	CASSPPDRMNTEAFF	TRBD1	TRBV7-7	NA	TRBJ1-1
TGTGCCAGCAGGGGGGCTAGCGGGAAAATCAATGAGCAGTTCTTC	CASRGASGKINEQFF	TRBD2	TRBV11-2	NA	TRBJ2-1
TGTGCCAGCAGTGAAGTACCAGATCCTAACTATGGCTACACCTTC	CASSEVPDPNYGYTF	NA	TRBV6-1	NA	TRBJ1-2
TGTGCCAGCAGCACCAGGGACTATAATTCACCCCTCCACTTT	CASSTRDYNSPLHF	NA	TRBV21-1	NA	TRBJ1-6
TGTGCCAGCAGTCGTATATTAGCGGGAGTGCATGAGCAGTTCTTC	CASSRILAGVHEQFF	TRBD2	TRBV7-9	once	TRBJ2-1
TGCGCCAGCAGCCAGACAGGGGCGGGGGAGCAGTACTTC	CASSQTGAGEQYF	TRBD1	TRBV4-3	NA	TRBJ2-7
TGTGCCAGCAGCTTACAGGGACAGGGAAACACTGAAGCTTTCTTT	CASSLQGQGNTEAFF	TRBD1	TRBV7-2	NA	TRBJ1-1
TGTGCCAGCAGCGAGACCTCCCGGGTATTTAGCACAGATACGCAGTATTTT	CASSETSRVFSTDTQYF	NA	TRBV9	NA	TRBJ2-3
TGTGCCAGCAGACGAGTGGCTAGCGGGGTTAGCACAGATACGCAGTATTTT	CASRRVASGVSTDTQYF	TRBD2	TRBV11-2	NA	TRBJ2-3
TGTGCCAGTAGCCGGACAGGGTTTGGGCAGCCCCAGCATTTT	CASSRTGFGQPQHF	TRBD1	TRBV19	NA	TRBJ1-5
TGTGCCAGCAGTCGCACGACTAGCGGGAGCACCGGGGAGCTGTTTTTT	CASSRTTSGSTGELFF	TRBD2	TRBV6-2/TRBV6-3	NA	TRBJ2-2
TGTGCCAGCAGCCAAGATCGGGACACCTCCTACGAGCAGTACTTC	CASSQDRDTSYEQYF	NA	TRBV3-1/TRBV3-2	NA	TRBJ2-7
TGTGCCAGCAGCTTCAGTACGGGGATTGGCACTGAAGCTTTCTTT	CASSFSTGIGTEAFF	NA	TRBV7-2	NA	TRBJ1-1
TGTGCCAGCAGCCAGGGTGGGGCAGGCACTGAAGCTTTCTTT	CASSQGGAGTEAFF	NA	TRBV9	NA	TRBJ1-1
TGTGCCAGCAGCTTAGGAGTTCTGAATGAGCAGTTCTTC	CASSLGVLNEQFF	NA	TRBV11-2	NA	TRBJ2-1
TGTGCCAGCAGTTACAGGGGAAATTCACCCCTCCACTTT	CASSYRGNSPLHF	NA	TRBV6-5	NA	TRBJ1-6
TGTGCCACGACTCCTAGCGGGGGGCTTCAAGAGACCCAGTACTTC	CATTPSGGLQETQYF	TRBD2	TRBV6-5	NA	TRBJ2-5
TGTGCCAGCAGTTACGGGACAGGGAGTGAAGCTTTCTTT	CASSYGTGSEAFF	TRBD1	TRBV6-5	few	TRBJ1-1
TGTGCCAGCAGCTTAACTGAAACTAGCGACCCATGGGGGGTGTACGCCCAGTACTTC	CASSLTETSDPWGVYAQYF	TRBD2	TRBV11-3	NA	TRBJ2-5
TGTGCCACCAGTGACCCGCAAGGGGGAGTTGATGGCTACACCTTC	CATSDPQGGVDGYTF	NA	TRBV24-1	NA	TRBJ1-2
TGTGCCAGCAGATACAGGGGGGTCTACGAGCAGTACTTC	CASRYRGVYEQYF	TRBD1	TRBV2	NA	TRBJ2-7
TGTGCCAGCAGCGTAGGGCCCACGGGTAGCTCTGGAAACACCATATATTTT	CASSVGPTGSSGNTIYF	NA	TRBV9	few	TRBJ1-3
TGTGCCTGGACAAAGACCCGAGGGGAGCAGTACTTC	CAWTKTRGEQYF	NA	TRBV30	NA	TRBJ2-7